This T cell receptor beta chain was captured in a study of CD8 T cells in Susac syndrome. Reverse transcription of about 0.5 to 1 ug RNA used random hexamers. TCRdb fed the immunoSEQ multiplex PCR reads into MiXCR, producing one record per CDR3 protein. The sample carries about 250,000 distinct CDR3 sequences, 93% recorded once. CDR1 is MNHNY and CDR2 is SVGAGI in the germline V gene (reference sequence). The CDR3 sequence is 14 residues long. Trimming shortened V by 6 bases and J by 0 bases, and 8 bases separated the two germline ends. The receptor comes from a human donor with multiple sclerosis. The chain couples TRBV6-6 to TRBJ2-2; D is ambiguous. The sample taken for sequencing was CD4+ T cells from PBMCs. The DNA of the CDR3 is TGTGCCAGCAGCGACGGCACGAACACCGGGGAGCTGTTTTTT. As protein: CASSDGTNTGELFF.